Listed below are T cell receptor beta chains from one sample, sequenced in a study of cytomegalovirus exposure and HLA in healthy donors. Profiled with immunoSEQ multiplex PCR; TCRdb holds only in-frame clones, not every one. The table includes under 200,000 clones, about 81% detected once. Specimen: PBMCs. The source of these receptors is a woman between 18 and 29 years old in good health and CMV-seronegative. CDR3s include the opening cysteine and the closing phenylalanine or tryptophan. A D gene is named only where the DNA matches it firmly. Only part of the rows carry a size: once, few, many, or a class if the clone is expanded.

CDR3 | DNA | J | D | V | size
CASSLSAAGNTEAFF | TGTGCCAGCAGCTTATCGGCAGCAGGCAACACTGAAGCTTTCTTT | TRBJ1-1 | . | TRBV7-2 | .
CASSLGTSGSYEQYF | TGTGCCAGCAGTTTAGGGACTAGCGGGAGTTACGAGCAGTACTTC | TRBJ2-7 | TRBD2 | TRBV28 | .
CASSLIQGSQPQHF | TGTGCCAGCTCACTCATTCAGGGGTCCCAGCCCCAGCATTTT | TRBJ1-5 | . | TRBV18 | .
CASSQAGTDYGYTF | TGCGCCAGCAGCCAGGCCGGGACAGACTATGGCTACACCTTC | TRBJ1-2 | TRBD1 | TRBV4-1 | few
CASSASGASGTYEQYF | TGTGCCAGCAGTGCCTCCGGGGCTAGCGGTACCTACGAGCAGTACTTC | TRBJ2-7 | TRBD2 | TRBV28 | .
CASSTTGVANQPQHF | TGTGCCAGCAGTACCACAGGGGTAGCAAATCAGCCCCAGCATTTT | TRBJ1-5 | TRBD1 | TRBV28 | .
CASSLESGVRTHTF | TGTGCCAGCAGCTTAGAATCGGGGGTCCGGACCCACACCTTC | TRBJ1-2 | . | TRBV11-2 | .
CASSQPTREYRNTIYF | TGCGCCAGCAGCCAACCGACGAGGGAATACAGAAACACCATATATTTT | TRBJ1-3 | . | TRBV4-1 | .
CASSLWGSHSGGELFF | TGTGCCAGCAGCTTATGGGGCAGCCACTCAGGGGGGGAGCTGTTTTTT | TRBJ2-2 | . | TRBV5-4 | few
CASSLRVLGAYEQYF | TGCGCCAGCAGCTTGCGGGTGCTGGGGGCCTACGAGCAGTACTTC | TRBJ2-7 | . | TRBV5-1 | .
CASSLGDRGDEQYF | TGCGCCAGCAGCTTAGGTGACAGGGGAGACGAGCAGTACTTC | TRBJ2-7 | TRBD1 | TRBV5-1 | .
CASKETGDTQYF | TGTGCCAGCAAAGAGACGGGTGATACGCAGTATTTT | TRBJ2-3 | . | TRBV6-1 | .
CASSVIPGQGTGELFF | TGTGCCAGCAGCGTGATACCGGGACAGGGGACCGGGGAGCTGTTTTTT | TRBJ2-2 | TRBD1 | TRBV9 | once
CAWSVGAVQPQHF | TGTGCCTGGAGCGTGGGGGCGGTTCAGCCCCAGCATTTT | TRBJ1-5 | . | TRBV30 | .
CASSLNLAGGPDTQYF | TGTGCCAGCTCACTAAACCTAGCGGGAGGGCCAGATACGCAGTATTTT | TRBJ2-3 | TRBD2 | TRBV18 | .
CASSLGTGSGETQYF | TGCGCCAGCAGCTTGGGGACAGGGTCAGGAGAGACCCAGTACTTC | TRBJ2-5 | TRBD1 | TRBV5-1 | .
CASSLGGGVFYNEQFF | TGCGCCAGCAGCCTCGGAGGAGGGGTCTTCTACAATGAGCAGTTCTTC | TRBJ2-1 | . | TRBV5-1 | once
CASSAVPTGGRGGYTF | TGTGCCAGCAGCGCCGTCCCGACAGGGGGCCGGGGTGGCTACACCTTC | TRBJ1-2 | TRBD1 | TRBV9 | few
CAWSVDGGQPQHF | TGTGCCTGGAGTGTGGATGGAGGCCAGCCCCAGCATTTT | TRBJ1-5 | . | TRBV30 | .
CASSLRGDEQFF | TGTGCCAGCAGTTTGCGGGGGGATGAGCAGTTCTTC | TRBJ2-1 | TRBD2 | TRBV28 | .
CASSDQTSSTNEKLFF | TGTGCCAGCAGTGACCAAACAAGTTCAACTAATGAAAAACTGTTTTTT | TRBJ1-4 | . | TRBV6-1 | .
CASSLNRANGELFF | TGTGCCAGCAGCTTAAACAGGGCTAACGGGGAGCTGTTTTTT | TRBJ2-2 | . | TRBV11-3 | few
CASSLFGAREAFF | TGTGCCAGCAGCTTATTTGGGGCACGTGAAGCTTTCTTT | TRBJ1-1 | . | TRBV7-9 | .
CASSASSPTGTKDYGYTF | TGTGCCAGCAGCGCCTCATCCCCGACAGGGACCAAGGACTATGGCTACACCTTC | TRBJ1-2 | TRBD1 | TRBV9 | .